This TCR beta chain emerged from a study of graft-versus-host responses after intestinal transplantation. Graft samples were processed, releasing intraepithelial and lamina propria lymphocytes. The table came from immunoSEQ multiplex PCR; TCRdb's copy has only in-frame clones and leaves some out. The table lists approximately 15,000 clones, roughly 80% of them singletons. Germline V gene lookup returns CDR1 MDHEN and CDR2 SYDVKM. CDR3 length equals 17 residues. The specimen comprised ileum tissue, sampled about 100 days after intestinal transplant. This TCR derives from a human patient who received an intestinal transplant, so some T cells may come from the graft donor. The chain carries TRBV28 and TRBJ2-5, with a weak D call TRBD2 (5 bases). The assigned J gene may be wrong: the sequence end matches TRBJ2-7 better. The CDR3 region is CASNFTKRRSLSYEQYF. CDR3 nucleotide sequence: TGTGCCAGCAATTTCACCAAAAGGAGGTCACTATCCTACGAGCAGTACTTC.